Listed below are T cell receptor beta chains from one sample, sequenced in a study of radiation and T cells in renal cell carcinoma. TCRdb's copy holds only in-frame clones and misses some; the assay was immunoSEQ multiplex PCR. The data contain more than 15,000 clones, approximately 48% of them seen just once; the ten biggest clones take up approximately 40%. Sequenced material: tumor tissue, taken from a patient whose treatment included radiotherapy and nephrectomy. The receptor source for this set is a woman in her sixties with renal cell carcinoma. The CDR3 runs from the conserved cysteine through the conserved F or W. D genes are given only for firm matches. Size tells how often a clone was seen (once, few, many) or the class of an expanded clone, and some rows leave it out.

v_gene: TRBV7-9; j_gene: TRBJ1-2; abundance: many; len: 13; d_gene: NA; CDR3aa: CASKDGLEYGYTF; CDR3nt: TGTGCCAGCAAGGACGGCCTAGAGTATGGCTACACCTTC
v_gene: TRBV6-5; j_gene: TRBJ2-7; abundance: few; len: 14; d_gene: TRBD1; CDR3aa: CASSLGQGFYEQYF; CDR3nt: TGTGCCAGCAGTTTGGGACAGGGGTTCTACGAGCAGTACTTC
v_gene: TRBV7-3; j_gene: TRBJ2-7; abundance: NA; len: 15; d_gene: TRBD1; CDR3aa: CASSPRDRPSYEQYF; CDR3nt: TGTGCCAGCAGCCCCCGGGACAGGCCATCCTACGAGCAGTACTTC
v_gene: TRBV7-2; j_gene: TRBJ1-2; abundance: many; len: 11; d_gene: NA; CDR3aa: CASSLGSGYTF; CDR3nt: TGTGCCAGCAGCCTGGGATCTGGCTACACCTTC
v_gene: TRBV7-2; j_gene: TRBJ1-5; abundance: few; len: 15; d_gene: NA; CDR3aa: CASSLHDSFNQPQHF; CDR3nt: TGTGCCAGCAGCTTACATGACAGTTTTAATCAGCCCCAGCATTTT
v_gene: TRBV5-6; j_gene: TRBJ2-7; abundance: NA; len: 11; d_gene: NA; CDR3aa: CASSLAYEQYF; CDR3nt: TGTGCCAGCAGCTTAGCCTACGAGCAGTACTTC
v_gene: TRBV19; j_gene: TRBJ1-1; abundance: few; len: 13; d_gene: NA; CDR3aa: CASSIRANTEAFF; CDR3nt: TGTGCCAGTAGTATTCGAGCGAACACTGAAGCTTTCTTT
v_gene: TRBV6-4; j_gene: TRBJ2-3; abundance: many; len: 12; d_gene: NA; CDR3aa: CASSGGTDTQYF; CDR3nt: TGTGCCAGCAGCGGAGGGACCGATACGCAGTATTTT
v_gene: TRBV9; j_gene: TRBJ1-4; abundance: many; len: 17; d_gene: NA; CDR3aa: CASSQGGGVATNEKLFF; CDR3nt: TGTGCCAGCAGCCAGGGTGGAGGAGTCGCAACTAATGAAAAACTGTTTTTT
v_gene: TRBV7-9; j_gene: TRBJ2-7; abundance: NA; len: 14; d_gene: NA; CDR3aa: CASSFPGSRYEQYF; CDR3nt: TGTGCCAGCAGCTTCCCAGGGAGCCGCTACGAGCAGTACTTC
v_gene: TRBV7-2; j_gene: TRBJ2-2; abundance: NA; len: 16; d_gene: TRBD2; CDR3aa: CASLGLAGPQGGELFF; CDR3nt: TGTGCCAGCCTGGGACTAGCGGGGCCCCAGGGCGGGGAGCTGTTTTTT
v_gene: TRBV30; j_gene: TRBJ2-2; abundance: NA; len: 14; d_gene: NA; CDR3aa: CAWRRDMNTGELFF; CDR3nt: TGTGCCTGGAGGAGGGACATGAACACCGGGGAGCTGTTTTTT
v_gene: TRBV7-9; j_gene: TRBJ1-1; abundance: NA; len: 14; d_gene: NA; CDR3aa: CASSFEGSHTEAFF; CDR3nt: TGTGCCAGCAGCTTTGAAGGGTCTCACACTGAAGCTTTCTTT
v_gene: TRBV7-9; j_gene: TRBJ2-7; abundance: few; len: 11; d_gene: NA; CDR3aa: CASSITTAQYF; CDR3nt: TGTGCCAGCAGTATAACGACGGCGCAGTACTTC
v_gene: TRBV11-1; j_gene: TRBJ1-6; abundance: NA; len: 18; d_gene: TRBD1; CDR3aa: CASSFHRDRRVYNSPLHF; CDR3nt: TGTGCCAGCAGCTTCCACCGGGACAGAAGAGTCTATAATTCACCCCTCCACTTT
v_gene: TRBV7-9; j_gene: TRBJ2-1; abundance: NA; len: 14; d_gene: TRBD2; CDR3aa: CASSSRGGVAEQFF; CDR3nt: TGTGCCAGCAGCTCTCGGGGAGGGGTCGCTGAGCAGTTCTTC
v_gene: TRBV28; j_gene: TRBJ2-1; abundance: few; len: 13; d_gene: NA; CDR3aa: CASLMGNHNEQFF; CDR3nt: TGTGCCAGCCTGATGGGGAACCACAATGAGCAGTTCTTC
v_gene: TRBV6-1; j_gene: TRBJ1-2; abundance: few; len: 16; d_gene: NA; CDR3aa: CASSDSWFVGGYGYTF; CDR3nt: TGTGCCAGCAGTGACAGCTGGTTCGTGGGAGGCTATGGCTACACCTTC
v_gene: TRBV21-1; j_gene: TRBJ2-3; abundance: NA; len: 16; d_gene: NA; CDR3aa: CASSNLGTYRTDTQYF; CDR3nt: TGTGCCAGCAGCAATCTCGGGACCTATCGCACAGATACGCAGTATTTT
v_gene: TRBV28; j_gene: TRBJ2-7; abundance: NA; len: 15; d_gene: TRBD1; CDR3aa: CASTTAGQGSYEQYF; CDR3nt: TGTGCCAGCACTACGGCGGGACAGGGCTCCTACGAGCAGTACTTC
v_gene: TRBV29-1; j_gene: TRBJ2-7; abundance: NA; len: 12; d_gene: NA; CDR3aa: CSVSESSYEQYF; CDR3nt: TGCAGCGTGTCAGAGTCATCCTACGAGCAGTACTTC
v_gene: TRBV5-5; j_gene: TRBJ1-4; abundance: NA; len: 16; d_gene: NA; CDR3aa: CASSFHRSATNEKLFF; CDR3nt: TGTGCCAGCAGCTTTCACCGTTCTGCAACTAATGAAAAACTGTTTTTT
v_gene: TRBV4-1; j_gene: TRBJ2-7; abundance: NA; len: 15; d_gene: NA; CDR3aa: CASSQEGDSLYEQYF; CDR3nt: TGCGCCAGCAGCCAAGAAGGAGACAGCCTCTACGAGCAGTACTTC
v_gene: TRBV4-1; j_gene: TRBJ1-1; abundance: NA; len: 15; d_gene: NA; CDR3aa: CASSQELPRNTEAFF; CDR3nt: TGCGCCAGCAGCCAAGAATTGCCCAGAAACACTGAAGCTTTCTTT
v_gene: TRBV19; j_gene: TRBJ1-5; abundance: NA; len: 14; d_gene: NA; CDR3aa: CASRGRAGNQPQHF; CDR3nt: TGTGCCAGTAGGGGTCGAGCGGGCAATCAGCCCCAGCATTTT
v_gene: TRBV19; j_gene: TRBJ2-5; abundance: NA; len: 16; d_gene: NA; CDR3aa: CASSTQRRGSPETQYF; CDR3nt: TGTGCCAGTAGTACACAGAGGAGGGGTTCTCCAGAGACCCAGTACTTC
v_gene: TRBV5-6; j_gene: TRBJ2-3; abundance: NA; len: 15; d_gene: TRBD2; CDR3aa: CASSLGLAATDTQYF; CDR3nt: TGTGCCAGCAGCTTGGGACTAGCGGCCACAGATACGCAGTATTTT
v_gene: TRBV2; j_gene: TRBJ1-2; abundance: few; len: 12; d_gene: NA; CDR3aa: CASSDPNGGYTF; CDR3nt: TGTGCCAGCAGTGACCCAAACGGGGGCTACACCTTC
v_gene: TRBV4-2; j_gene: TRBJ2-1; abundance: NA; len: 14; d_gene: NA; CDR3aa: CASSQATGSGEQFF; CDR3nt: TGTGCCAGCAGCCAAGCCACAGGTTCTGGTGAGCAGTTCTTC
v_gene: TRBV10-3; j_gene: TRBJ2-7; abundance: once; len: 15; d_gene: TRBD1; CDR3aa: CAISESGQGYREQYF; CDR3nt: TGTGCCATCAGTGAGAGCGGACAGGGGTATCGGGAGCAGTACTTC
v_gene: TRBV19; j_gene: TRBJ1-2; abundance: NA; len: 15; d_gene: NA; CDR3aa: CASRHTGPLNYGYTF; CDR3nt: TGTGCCAGTAGACATACAGGGCCGCTTAACTATGGCTACACCTTC
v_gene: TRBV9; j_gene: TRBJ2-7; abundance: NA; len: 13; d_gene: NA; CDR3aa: CASSVLSDNEQYF; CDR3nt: TGTGCCAGCAGCGTACTCAGCGACAACGAGCAGTACTTC
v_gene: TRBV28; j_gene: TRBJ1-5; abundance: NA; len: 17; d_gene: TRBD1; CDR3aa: CASSPDRGLLSNQPQHF; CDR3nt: TGTGCCAGCAGCCCGGACAGGGGACTACTGAGCAATCAGCCCCAGCATTTT
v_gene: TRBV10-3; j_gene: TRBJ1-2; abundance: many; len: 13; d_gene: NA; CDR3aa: CAIRADLNYGYTF; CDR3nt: TGTGCCATCAGGGCCGACTTAAACTATGGCTACACCTTC
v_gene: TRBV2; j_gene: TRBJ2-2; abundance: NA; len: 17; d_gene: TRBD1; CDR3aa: CASIWRPGQGNTGELFF; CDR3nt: TGTGCCAGCATATGGCGACCGGGACAGGGAAACACCGGGGAGCTGTTTTTT
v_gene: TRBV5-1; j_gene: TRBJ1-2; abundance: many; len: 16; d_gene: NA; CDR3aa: CASSLTATQGNYGYTF; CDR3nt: TGCGCCAGCAGCTTGACCGCTACACAGGGTAACTATGGCTACACCTTC
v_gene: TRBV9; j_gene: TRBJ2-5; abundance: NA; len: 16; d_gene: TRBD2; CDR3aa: CASSPGLGYPQETQYF; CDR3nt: TGTGCCAGCAGCCCAGGACTAGGATACCCGCAAGAGACCCAGTACTTC
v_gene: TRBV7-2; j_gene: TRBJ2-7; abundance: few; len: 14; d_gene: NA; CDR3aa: CASSFRSGLDEQYF; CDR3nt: TGTGCCAGCAGCTTCCGATCCGGCCTCGACGAGCAGTACTTC
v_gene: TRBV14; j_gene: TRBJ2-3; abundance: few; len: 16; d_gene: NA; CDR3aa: CASSSRTFNGLDTQYF; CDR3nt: TGTGCCAGCAGCTCCAGGACATTCAACGGACTAGATACGCAGTATTTT
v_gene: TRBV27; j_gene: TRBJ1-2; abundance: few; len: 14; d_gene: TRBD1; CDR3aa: CASSPGGRNYGYTF; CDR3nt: TGTGCCAGCAGTCCAGGGGGCCGTAACTATGGCTACACCTTC
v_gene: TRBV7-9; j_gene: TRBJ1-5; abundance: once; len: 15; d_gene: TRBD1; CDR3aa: CASSPRQGRNQPQHF; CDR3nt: TGTGCCAGCAGCCCCAGACAGGGCCGCAATCAGCCCCAGCATTTT
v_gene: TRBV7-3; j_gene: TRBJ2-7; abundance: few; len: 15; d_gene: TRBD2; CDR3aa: CASSLMAGGPYEQYF; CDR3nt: TGTGCCAGCAGCTTAATGGCGGGAGGGCCGTACGAGCAGTACTTC
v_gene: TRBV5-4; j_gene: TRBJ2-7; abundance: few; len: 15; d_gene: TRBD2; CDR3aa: CASSVMTSGLYEQYF; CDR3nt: TGTGCCAGCAGCGTAATGACTAGCGGGTTGTACGAGCAGTACTTC
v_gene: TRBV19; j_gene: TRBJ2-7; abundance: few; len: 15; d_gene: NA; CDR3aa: CASSISGASSYEQYF; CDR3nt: TGTGCCAGTAGTATATCAGGCGCCAGCTCCTACGAGCAGTACTTC
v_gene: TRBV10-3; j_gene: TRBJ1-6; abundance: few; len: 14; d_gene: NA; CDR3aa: CAISDGWGDSPLHF; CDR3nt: TGTGCCATCAGTGACGGCTGGGGCGATTCACCCCTCCACTTT
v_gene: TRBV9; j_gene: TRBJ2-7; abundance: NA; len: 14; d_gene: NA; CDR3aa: CASSVDGQGGEQYF; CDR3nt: TGTGCCAGCAGCGTAGACGGGCAGGGGGGCGAGCAGTACTTC